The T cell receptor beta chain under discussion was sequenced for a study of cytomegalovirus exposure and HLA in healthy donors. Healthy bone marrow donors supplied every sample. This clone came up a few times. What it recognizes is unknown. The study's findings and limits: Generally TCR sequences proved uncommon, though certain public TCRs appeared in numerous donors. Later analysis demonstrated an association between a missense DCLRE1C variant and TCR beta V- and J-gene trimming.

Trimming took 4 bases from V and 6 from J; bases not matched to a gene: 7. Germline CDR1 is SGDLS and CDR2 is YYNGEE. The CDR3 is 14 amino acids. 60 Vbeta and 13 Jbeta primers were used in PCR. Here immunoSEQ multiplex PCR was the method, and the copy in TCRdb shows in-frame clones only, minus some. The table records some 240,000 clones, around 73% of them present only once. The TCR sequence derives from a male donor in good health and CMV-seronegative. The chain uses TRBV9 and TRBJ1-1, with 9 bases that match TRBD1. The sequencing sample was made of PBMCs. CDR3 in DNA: TGTGCCAGCAGCTACCGACAGGGGGATTCTGAAGCTTTCTTT. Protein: CASSYRQGDSEAFF.